This T cell receptor beta chain was retrieved from a study of shared clonotypes between healthy human individuals. TCRdb's copy holds only in-frame clones and misses some; the assay was immunoSEQ multiplex PCR. The data contain 2 million to 3 million clones, 80% to 95% of them singletons. CDR1 is SGHTA and CDR2 is FQGNSA in the germline V gene. This CDR3 spans 14 amino acids. V lost 3 bases to trimming and J lost 7 bases; unmatched junction nucleotides: 1. Both subsets, CD45RA+ naive and CD45RA-negative memory, were split from the CD4+ cells. Sequencing used naive CD4+ T cells from PBMCs. As for subset: CD45RA+ positively selected. J is TRBJ1-4 and V is TRBV7-2; 11 bases match TRBD1. The TCR was taken from a man aged 18 to 35 in good health. Some clones in this sample may be carry-over from other donors' samples. The CDR3 DNA reads TGTGCCAGCAGCTTCGGGACAGGGGGTGAAAAACTGTTTTTT. Encoded protein: CASSFGTGGEKLFF.